The clone carrying this T cell receptor (beta chain) was found a few times. This entry belongs to a study of blood T cells in healthy people across ages. PCR was performed a second time for about 6 to 12 cycles using a sample-barcoded 5' primer and a J-beta primer mix. TCRdb ran MiXCR on the 5' RACE reads and lists one entry per CDR3 protein. The profile shows approximately 1.5 million distinct CDR3 sequences, roughly 30% of them singletons. The V gene's germline CDR1 is MNHNY and CDR2 SVGAGI (reference sequence). The CDR3 length is 15 residues. J lost 6 bases, V lost 5 bases, and 10 bases had no gene match.

Sequenced sample: blood. This chain uses TRBV6-6 with TRBJ2-5; 9 bases map to TRBD2. The receptor's source is a woman younger than 45 in good health. CDR3 sequence reads: CASSQGVSGSQTQYF. The CDR3, as DNA: TGTGCCAGCAGTCAAGGGGTTAGCGGGAGTCAGACCCAGTACTTC.